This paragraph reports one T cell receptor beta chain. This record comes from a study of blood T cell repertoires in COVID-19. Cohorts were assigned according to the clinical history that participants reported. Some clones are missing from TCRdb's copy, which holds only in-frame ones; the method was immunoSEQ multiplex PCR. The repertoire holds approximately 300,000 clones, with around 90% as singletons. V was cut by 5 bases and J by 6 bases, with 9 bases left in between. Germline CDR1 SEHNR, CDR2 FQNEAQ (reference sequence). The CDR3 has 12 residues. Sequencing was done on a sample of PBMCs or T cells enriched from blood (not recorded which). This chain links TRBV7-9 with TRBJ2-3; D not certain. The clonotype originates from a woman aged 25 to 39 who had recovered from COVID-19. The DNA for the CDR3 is TGTGCCAGCAGCCTATCCTTGGATACGCAGTATTTT. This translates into CASSLSLDTQYF.